The 30 T cell receptor beta chains below were found in one sample sequenced in a study of T-cell reconstitution after alpha-beta-depleted transplantation in children. Unique molecular identifiers were incorporated into the prepared TCRbeta library. Each CDR3 protein gets one entry after TCRdb re-called the PCR reads with MiXCR. Of around 450,000 distinct CDR3 sequences listed, around 46% are singletons. The specimen was PBMCs, collected before TCRalphabeta/CD19-depleted stem cell transplant. Receptors originate from a girl under 10 years old with aplastic anemia, due to receive a stem cell transplant.

CDR3 sequence: CASSLQWDRGAGEQYF. CDR3 DNA: TGTGCCAGCTCGCTTCAGTGGGACAGGGGCGCAGGCGAGCAGTACTTC. The chain joins TRBV18 to TRBJ2-7, with 10 positions matching TRBD1. The CDR3 is made up of 16 amino acids. Germline CDR1 is KGHSH and CDR2 is LQKENI. V dropped 6 bases and J dropped 6; count of bases not matched to a gene: 14. The variable domain in full, with the rest retrieved from reference TRBV18 and TRBJ2-7, is NAGVMQNPRHLVRRRGQEARLRCSPMKGHSHVYWYRQLPEEGLKFMVYLQKENIIDESGMPKERFSAEFPKEGPSILRIQQVVRGDSAAYFCASSLQWDRGAGEQYFGPGTRLTVT.

On this clonotype itself: A read error may produce the germline difference seen at one junction end. The genes are TRBV20-1 and TRBJ2-7, with D perhaps assigned TRBD1 or TRBD2 (5 bases each). CDR1 DFQATT and CDR2 SNEGSKA come from the germline V gene (reference sequence). The CDR3 consists of 14 residues. The CDR3 DNA sequence: TGCAGTGCTAACCCCCCGACAGAGGGCTACAAGCAGTACTTC. Translating it yields CSANPPTEGYKQYF.

V and J are TRBV29-1 and TRBJ2-7; a possible D gene is TRBD1 (6 bases). Germline V gene data show CDR1 as SQVTM and CDR2 as ANQGSEA. V shed 4 bases and J shed 9 bases, with 22 bases lying between them. This CDR3 spans 14 amino acids. The CDR3 loop reads CSVVQGPFSHVQYF. CDR3 sequence (DNA): TGCAGCGTTGTGCAGGGGCCTTTCTCCCACGTGCAGTACTTC.

This clonotype was observed a few times. The chain joins TRBV29-1 to TRBJ2-1; 11 bases match TRBD2. J gave up 3 bases and V 3 bases, and 4 bases lay outside the gene matches. The CDR3 loop spans 15 amino acids. Germline values: CDR1 SQVTM, CDR2 ANQGSEA. CDR3 in DNA: TGCAGCGTTGAGGGGACTAGCGGTTACTACAATGAGCAGTTCTTC. Encoded protein: CSVEGTSGYYNEQFF.

This chain connects TRBV6-1 to TRBJ1-3; D is uncertain. The CDR3 loop spans 16 amino acids. Germline V lookup: CDR1 MNHNS, CDR2 SASEGT. The ends were cut back, 8 bases at V and 1 base at J, with 18 bases in the middle. The CDR3 here is CASSSGPLRSGNTIYF. In nucleotides, the CDR3 is TGTGCCAGCTCATCCGGGCCACTCCGATCTGGAAACACCATATATTTT.

A few counts support this clonotype. The genes are TRBV12-5 and TRBJ2-6, with 9 bases that match TRBD2. The CDR3 is 23 amino acids. V lost 3 bases and J lost 3; bases outside the gene matches: 24. The germline V gene has CDR1 LGHNT and CDR2 FRNRAP. This CDR3 reads CASGFRLGAVRTSETIGANVLTF. The CDR3 region has the DNA TGTGCTAGTGGTTTTCGTCTAGGGGCAGTTCGGACTAGCGAAACCATTGGGGCCAACGTCCTGACTTTC. Full variable domain (remainder filled in from reference TRBV12-5 and TRBJ2-6): DARVTQTPRHKVTEMGQEVTMRCQPILGHNTVFWYRQTMMQGLELLAYFRNRAPLDDSGMPKDRFSAEMPDATLATLKIQPSEPRDSAVYFCASGFRLGAVRTSETIGANVLTFGAGSRLTVL.

This clonotype appeared a few times. This chain links TRBV14 with TRBJ1-1, with a weak D call TRBD1 (5 bases). V was trimmed by 3 bases and J by 4 bases, leaving 9 bases between them. There are 13 residues in the CDR3. Germline CDR1 reads SGHDN; CDR2 reads FVKESK. The CDR3 loop is CASSQLRGTEAFF. The DNA of the CDR3 is TGTGCCAGCAGCCAGTTAAGGGGCACTGAAGCTTTCTTT.

This chain joins TRBV18 and TRBJ2-5, with 10 bases fitting TRBD2. V was clipped by 4 bases and J by 5 bases; unmatched bases: 10. Germline CDR1 KGHSH, CDR2 LQKENI. The CDR3 contains 16 residues. Here the CDR3 DNA reads TGTGCCAGCTCACGTGGGACTAGCGCCGCCGGGGAGACCCAGTACTTC. Its protein is CASSRGTSAAGETQYF.

The chain is built from TRBV10-3 and TRBJ2-3; D gene unclear. V was pared by 0 bases and J by 4 bases, with 11 bases between. The germline V gene has CDR1 ENHRY and CDR2 SYGVKD. CDR3 size: 15 residues. In DNA form, the CDR3 reads TGTGCCATCAGTGAGTCGACCCAAGGTGCAGATACGCAGTATTTT. This sequence encodes CAISESTQGADTQYF.

This clonotype was counted many times. V and J are TRBV20-1 and TRBJ2-7, with D tentatively TRBD2 (5 bases). Per germline, CDR1 DFQATT and CDR2 SNEGSKA (reference sequence). V was pared by 1 base and J by 0 bases, with 10 bases between. CDR3 length: 14 amino acids. CDR3 sequence: CSARGRGFSYEQYF. The CDR3 coding sequence is TGCAGTGCTAGAGGTCGGGGTTTCTCCTACGAGCAGTACTTC.

The chain links TRBV20-1 to TRBJ2-7, with 9 bases aligning to TRBD1. The V segment lost 6 bases and the J segment 7 bases; nucleotides outside the gene matches: 7. The CDR3 is 12 residues long. Per the germline V gene, CDR1 is DFQATT and CDR2 is SNEGSKA (reference sequence). CDR3 amino acids: CSASDRGEEQYF. CDR3 coding DNA: TGCAGTGCCTCGGACAGGGGAGAGGAGCAGTACTTC.

This clonotype has only a few counts. The chain couples TRBV7-9 to TRBJ2-3, with a possible D match to TRBD1 (6 bases). This CDR3 has 15 residues. From germline, CDR1 is SEHNR and CDR2 FQNEAQ (reference sequence). Trimming stripped 5 bases from V and 5 bases from J, with 17 bases between. The CDR3 here is CASSPRTVGVDTQYF. CDR3 DNA sequence: TGTGCCAGCAGCCCGCGGACAGTTGGTGTAGATACGCAGTATTTT.

The gene calls are TRBV4-1 and TRBJ2-4, with D unresolved. Germline CDR1 is MGHRA and CDR2 is YSYEKL. This CDR3 contains 16 residues. V lost 4 bases and J 0 bases, leaving 13 bases between the germline ends. This chain's CDR3 is CASSPGTFLAKNIQYF. The DNA of the CDR3 is TGCGCCAGCAGCCCTGGTACCTTTCTAGCCAAAAACATTCAGTACTTC.

The chain recombines TRBV19 with TRBJ2-3; D might be TRBD2 (6 bases). Germline V gene data show CDR1 as LNHDA and CDR2 as SQIVND (reference sequence). CDR3 size: 15 residues. Trimming removed 7 bases from V and 2 bases from J, with 16 bases in between. The chain's CDR3 is CASIDTGDPTDTQYF. CDR3 coding DNA: TGTGCCAGTATTGATACGGGGGACCCCACAGATACGCAGTATTTT. The variable domain in full, completed from reference TRBV19 and TRBJ2-3, reads DGGITQSPKYLFRKEGQNVTLSCEQNLNHDAMYWYRQDPGQGLRLIYYSQIVNDFQKGDIAEGYSVSREKKESFPLTVTSAQKNPTAFYLCASIDTGDPTDTQYFGPGTRLTVL.

CDR3 residues: CASSSGTDYGYTF. The DNA of the CDR3 is TGTGCCAGCAGCTCGGGAACCGACTATGGCTACACCTTC. The chain carries TRBV9 and TRBJ1-2; D unresolved. Germline CDR1 reads SGDLS; CDR2 reads YYNGEE. The CDR3 runs 13 residues. The V gene lost 4 bases and the J gene lost 3 bases, with 10 bases spanning the gap.

The CDR3 reads CASSPVTGRQETQYF. CDR3 coding DNA: TGTGCCAGCAGCCCGGTGACAGGGCGACAAGAGACCCAGTACTTC. This chain links TRBV7-6 with TRBJ2-5, with 7 positions matching TRBD1. V lost 5 bases to trimming and J lost 2 bases; unmatched junction nucleotides: 8. The CDR3 runs to 15 residues. Germline V gene lookup returns CDR1 SGHVS and CDR2 FNYEAQ.

The chain is built from TRBV6-2 or TRBV6-3 and TRBJ2-7, with 8 bases that match TRBD2. V shed 5 bases, J shed 5 bases, and the junction held 8 bases outside the gene matches. Per the germline V gene, CDR1 is MNHEY and CDR2 is SVGEGT. This CDR3 is 14 amino acids long. CDR3 bases: TGTGCCAGCAGTAGATTAAGCGGGAGTCACGAGCAGTACTTC. This codes for CASSRLSGSHEQYF.

This chain connects TRBV11-1 to TRBJ2-1; weak D call: TRBD2 (5 bases). This CDR3 region has 16 residues. Trimming cost V 0 bases and J 1 base, with 10 bases left between them. The V gene's germline CDR1 is SGHAT and CDR2 FQDESV (reference sequence). The CDR3 region is CASSLARERSYNEQFF. As DNA, the CDR3 is TGTGCCAGCAGCTTAGCGAGGGAAAGGTCCTACAATGAGCAGTTCTTC. The whole variable domain, filled in from reference TRBV11-1 and TRBJ2-1, reads EAEVAQSPRYKITEKSQAVAFWCDPISGHATLYWYRQILGQGPELLVQFQDESVVDDSQLPKDRFSAERLKGVDSTLKIQPAELGDSAMYLCASSLARERSYNEQFFGPGTRLTVL.

This chain connects TRBV11-1 to TRBJ2-2; D unresolved. Per germline, CDR1 SGHAT and CDR2 FQDESV (reference sequence). This CDR3 is 20 amino acids long. The V end was cut by 0 bases, the J end by 0 bases, with 20 bases between. The CDR3 reads CASSLADLPETYANTGELFF. CDR3 bases: TGTGCCAGCAGCTTAGCGGACCTGCCTGAGACATACGCGAACACCGGGGAGCTGTTTTTT.

This clonotype was counted once. The J gene is TRBJ1-1, the V gene TRBV12-5; D gene uncertain. V lost 4 bases and J lost 1, with 7 bases in between. This CDR3 is built from 13 residues. Germline loops: CDR1 LGHNT, CDR2 FRNRAP. The CDR3 nucleotides are TGTGCTAGTGGTTCAAGCAGGAACACTGAAGCTTTCTTT. It yields the protein CASGSSRNTEAFF.

The chain uses TRBV6-4 and TRBJ2-1, with 10 nucleotides matching TRBD2. V lost 4 bases to trimming and J lost 9 bases; unmatched junction nucleotides: 6. Germline loops: CDR1 MRHNA, CDR2 SNTAGT. This CDR3 comprises 14 residues. The CDR3 sequence is CASSVLAGVVEQFF. CDR3 DNA sequence: TGTGCCAGCAGTGTCCTAGCGGGAGTAGTTGAGCAGTTCTTC.

This clonotype came up once. This CDR3 reads CASSSGLAGGPIHTQYF. In nucleotides, the CDR3 is TGTGCCAGCAGCTCCGGACTAGCGGGGGGGCCGATACATACGCAGTATTTT. The rearrangement links TRBV5-6 to TRBJ2-3; 15 positions match TRBD2. V dropped 3 bases and J dropped 7; count of bases not matched to a gene: 9. CDR1 is SGHDT, CDR2 YYEEEE, per germline. This CDR3 region has 17 residues.

DNA of the CDR3: TGCGCCAGCAGTGAGAGTGAGTCGGGAGGAGATACGCAGTATTTT. Encoded protein: CASSESESGGDTQYF. The chain links TRBV10-2 to TRBJ2-3; 7 nucleotides line up with TRBD2. CDR3 length: 15 amino acids. CDR1 and CDR2 from the germline V gene are WSHSY and SAAADI. The J segment lost 5 bases and the V segment lost 2 bases, leaving 7 bases of the junction unmatched.

In this sample, this clonotype turned up a few times. The rearrangement links TRBV2 to TRBJ2-2; the D is unclear. Germline CDR1 and CDR2: SNHLY and FYNNEI. The CDR3 totals 12 residues. V dropped 8 bases and J dropped 6 bases, with 10 bases sitting between them. The CDR3 nucleotides read TGTGCCAGCTTAATACGGGCCGGGGAGCTGTTTTTT. It codes for CASLIRAGELFF.

The chain employs TRBV10-3 and TRBJ2-3; possibly TRBD2 for D (6 bases). CDR3 length: 15 residues. V lost 0 bases and J 7 bases, leaving 14 bases between the germline ends. Germline CDR1 and CDR2: ENHRY and SYGVKD. The chain's CDR3 is CAISESSTGLNTQYF. DNA of the CDR3: TGTGCCATCAGTGAGTCGTCGACGGGACTCAATACGCAGTATTTT.

The chain employs TRBV7-9 and TRBJ2-7; D is possibly TRBD2 (6 bases). Germline values: CDR1 SEHNR, CDR2 FQNEAQ (reference sequence). This CDR3 is 14 amino acids long. Trimming pared 1 base from V and 2 bases from J, leaving 9 bases between. CDR3 amino acids: CASSLDAGTYEQYF. The CDR3 nucleotides read TGTGCCAGCAGCTTAGATGCGGGGACCTACGAGCAGTACTTC.

The chain employs TRBV30 and TRBJ1-4, with TRBD1 matching over 9 bases. V shed 4 bases and J 7 bases; nucleotides not matched to a gene: 7. The CDR3 consists of 14 residues. Germline loops: CDR1 GTSNPN, CDR2 SVGIG (reference sequence). CDR3 protein: CAWNRDRVREKLFF. Here the CDR3 DNA reads TGTGCCTGGAACCGGGACAGGGTGCGTGAAAAACTGTTTTTT.

The chain carries TRBV21-1 and TRBJ2-5; the table calls TRBD1, which could not be checked here. TRBV21-1 is classified as a pseudogene. The CDR3 length is 17 residues. In nucleotides, the CDR3 is TGTGCCAGCAGCAAAGCGAGGCGAGGGGCTGAACAAGAGACCCAGTACTTC. Residues: CASSKARRGAEQETQYF.

V usage is TRBV7-2 and J usage is TRBJ2-1, with 9 bases that match TRBD1. Germline V gene sequence: CDR1 SGHTA, CDR2 FQGNSA. The V and J ends lost 2 bases and 4 bases, in that order; junction bases with no gene match: 3. The CDR3 contains 15 residues. The CDR3 nucleotides are TGTGCCAGCAGCTTAACGGGACAGGGTTACAATGAGCAGTTCTTC. Translation gives CASSLTGQGYNEQFF.

This rearrangement joins TRBV9 to TRBJ2-7; TRBD1 is a possible D gene (6 bases). Germline CDR1 reads SGDLS; CDR2 reads YYNGEE. The CDR3 has 13 amino acids. V lost 5 bases to trimming and J lost 7 bases, with 16 bases between them. CDR3 DNA: TGTGCCAGCAGTAAGGTAAACCAGGGGGAGCAGTACTTC. Translating gives CASSKVNQGEQYF. Complete variable domain (other parts from reference TRBV9 and TRBJ2-7): DSGVTQTPKHLITATGQRVTLRCSPRSGDLSVYWYQQSLDQGLQFLIQYYNGEERAKGNILERFSAQQFPDLHSELNLSSLELGDSALYFCASSKVNQGEQYFGPGTRLTVT.